The 7 T cell receptor beta chains given below trace back to one sample, sequenced in a study of blood T cell repertoires in COVID-19 (dated by TCRdb to 2020 to 2022). The library was made by the immunoSEQ multiplex PCR assay. The table comes from immuneACCESS by way of TCRdb, which keeps in-frame sequences with V and J called. Part of the clones is missing from these tables; in studies checked, under half for an unresolved V gene and the rest for unknown reasons. The sample includes about half a million clones, with roughly 87% observed a single time. Jointly, the top ten make up roughly 0.92% of the sample. Sample: peripheral blood. These receptors came from a man aged 18-30 years with COVID-19, enrolled during active disease.

With regard to this clone: The sample carries other DNA sequences with the same CDR3. This chain uses TRBV5-1 with TRBJ2-7; no clear D gene. CDR3 size: 13 residues. V was pared by 0 bases and J by 0 bases, with 4 bases between. The germline gives CDR1 SGHRS, CDR2 YFSETQ. CDR3 region: CASSLGSSYEQYF. The CDR3 DNA reads as TGCGCCAGCAGCTTGGGGAGCTCCTACGAGCAGTACTTC.

The V gene is TRBV5-1, the J gene TRBJ2-3, with D tentatively TRBD1 (6 bases). V was clipped by 0 bases and J by 3 bases, with 14 bases between them. CDR3 length: 16 residues. In germline, CDR1 is SGHRS, CDR2 YFSETQ. CDR3 sequence (DNA): TGCGCCAGCAGCTTGGCCTCCAGGGGATCAACAGATACGCAGTATTTT. Translated, it gives CASSLASRGSTDTQYF. Full variable domain (rest looked up from reference TRBV5-1 and TRBJ2-3): KAGVTQTPRYLIKTRGQQVTLSCSPISGHRSVSWYQQTPGQGLQFLFEYFSETQRNKGNFPGRFSGRQFSNSRSEMNVSTLELGDSALYLCASSLASRGSTDTQYFGPGTRLTVL.

This clone was counted only a few times. The chain is built from TRBV19 and TRBJ2-7; TRBD2 matches 7 bases. The CDR3 runs to 15 residues. The ends lost 3 bases at V and 5 bases at J; junction bases unmatched: 10. Per germline, CDR1 LNHDA and CDR2 SQIVND (reference sequence). The DNA for the CDR3 is TGTGCCAGTAGTATCCGGCTAGCGGCGGTCCACGAGCAGTACTTC. As protein: CASSIRLAAVHEQYF.

This clone has just a few counts. This chain joins TRBV11-1 and TRBJ1-5; 7 nucleotides match TRBD1. The J segment lost 6 bases and the V segment lost 5 bases, leaving 4 bases of the junction unmatched. Germline CDR1 and CDR2: SGHAT and FQDESV (reference sequence). This CDR3 contains 13 residues. The DNA of the CDR3 is TGTGCCAGCAGCGTTAACAGGGGTCAGCCCCAGCATTTT. It translates to CASSVNRGQPQHF.

The rearrangement uses TRBV5-1 and TRBJ2-3; no reliable D call. CDR3 length: 14 amino acids. Germline lookup yields CDR1 SGHRS and CDR2 YFSETQ. Between the trimmed V and J ends, which lost 6 bases and 1 base, there was a span of 12 bases. The CDR3 loop reads CASTGLGGTDTQYF. CDR3 coding DNA: TGCGCCAGCACCGGCCTAGGAGGCACAGATACGCAGTATTTT.

The V and J genes are TRBV1 and TRBJ2-7; no DNA check was done on the table's D call, TRBD2. TRBV1 has pseudogene status. The CDR3 is made up of 15 amino acids. CDR3 residues: CTSSHRDYRTGEQYF. The CDR3 coding sequence is TGCACCAGCAGCCACAGGGACTACCGGACCGGCGAGCAGTACTTC.

V usage is TRBV19 and J usage is TRBJ1-2; D gene uncertain. The germline CDR1 and CDR2 sequences are LNHDA and SQIVND (reference sequence). The CDR3 runs to 12 residues. V gave up 7 bases and J gave up 5 bases, with 11 bases separating them. Written as DNA, the CDR3 is TGTGCCAGTACGGAGGGCCCGTATGGCTACACCTTC. Its protein is CASTEGPYGYTF.